The 18 T cell receptor beta chains below all came from one sample that was sequenced in a study of T cell responses to AZD1222 COVID-19 vaccine. The data were produced by immunoSEQ multiplex PCR, yet TCRdb's version contains in-frame clones alone and is incomplete. The sample lists about 200,000 clones, roughly 94% occurring once. The material was peripheral blood, obtained 28 days after the second dose of the MenACWY control vaccine. Receptors were obtained from an adult who received the MenACWY meningococcal vaccine as a control.

This chain uses TRBV6-1 with TRBJ1-1, with TRBD1 matching over 8 bases. This CDR3 spans 16 amino acids. The V segment lost 3 bases and the J segment 7 bases; nucleotides outside the gene matches: 13. Germline-derived CDR1 and CDR2 are MNHNS and SASEGT. The CDR3 is CASSDSSSRGRIEAFF. The DNA of the CDR3 is TGTGCCAGCAGTGATTCTTCTTCCAGGGGGCGAATTGAAGCTTTCTTT.

The genes are TRBV30 and TRBJ2-7; possibly TRBD1 for D (6 bases). V dropped 0 bases and J dropped 6 bases, with 12 bases sitting between them. CDR3 length: 13 amino acids. CDR1 GTSNPN and CDR2 SVGIG come from the germline V gene (reference sequence). The CDR3 loop is CAWSVTGRGEQYF. DNA of the CDR3: TGTGCCTGGAGTGTTACTGGCAGGGGCGAGCAGTACTTC.

This chain joins TRBV5-1 and TRBJ1-3; D perhaps matches TRBD1 (6 bases). Trimming shortened V by 2 bases and J by 1 base, and 7 bases separated the two germline ends. Germline assignment: CDR1 SGHRS and CDR2 YFSETQ. The CDR3 covers 14 residues. The DNA of the CDR3 is TGCGCCAGCAGCTTTGGACAGTCTGGAAACACCATATATTTT. It codes for CASSFGQSGNTIYF.

The chain couples TRBV5-1 to TRBJ1-6, with 7 bases aligning to TRBD1. From germline, CDR1 is SGHRS and CDR2 YFSETQ. Unmatched junction bases numbered 6, after V lost 5 bases and J lost 7 bases. The CDR3 consists of 14 residues. CDR3 nucleotides: TGCGCCAGCAGACGCGACAGGGAAAATTCACCCCTCCACTTT. The encoded protein is CASRRDRENSPLHF.

The chain recombines TRBV3-1 (or the pseudogene TRBV3-2) with TRBJ2-7, with D perhaps matching TRBD2 (5 bases). V lost 4 bases, J lost 4 bases, and 17 bases lay in between. The germline CDR1 and CDR2 sequences are LGHDT and YNNKEL (reference sequence). CDR3 size: 15 residues. The CDR3 DNA sequence: TGTGCCAGCAGCCTCGGGGAGACAATGACTTACGAGCAGTACTTC. Its translation is CASSLGETMTYEQYF.

This chain joins TRBV7-2 and TRBJ2-1, with 7 bases that match TRBD2. Trimming cost V 5 bases and J 7 bases; bases outside gene matches: 8. Germline lookup yields CDR1 SGHTA and CDR2 FQGNSA. CDR3 length equals 14 residues. The CDR3 reads CASSREGQRNEQFF. CDR3 coding DNA: TGTGCCAGCAGCAGGGAGGGTCAACGGAATGAGCAGTTCTTC.

The chain joins TRBV4-2 to TRBJ1-5, with 7 bases identical to TRBD1. V shed 2 bases and J 5 bases; nucleotides not matched to a gene: 6. Germline CDR1 is LGHNA and CDR2 is YNFKEQ. The CDR3 is 15 amino acids. The CDR3 coding sequence is TGTGCCAGCAGCCAACCGGACAGGAGGGATCAGCCCCAGCATTTT. It codes for CASSQPDRRDQPQHF.

The chain uses TRBV27 and TRBJ2-3; D ambiguous. V lost 5 bases, J lost 1 base, and 7 bases lay in between. CDR1 and CDR2 (germline): MNHEY, SMNVEV (reference sequence). This CDR3 region has 13 residues. CDR3 residues: CASSTPRTDTQYF. The DNA of the CDR3 is TGTGCCAGCAGTACCCCTCGCACAGATACGCAGTATTTT.

This sequence joins TRBV27 and TRBJ2-5; D assignment may be TRBD1 or TRBD2 (5 bases each). The germline gives CDR1 MNHEY, CDR2 SMNVEV (reference sequence). The CDR3 sequence is 16 residues long. Trimming pared 5 bases from V and 9 bases from J, leaving 25 bases between. CDR3 protein: CASSPALTGVKRAQYF. The CDR3 DNA reads as TGTGCCAGCAGTCCCGCCCTCACAGGAGTAAAGAGGGCCCAGTACTTC.

The chain carries TRBV27 and TRBJ2-7; TRBD1 is a possible D gene (6 bases). V lost 6 bases and J lost 7, with 19 bases in between. CDR3 size: 14 residues. Looked up from germline, CDR1 is MNHEY and CDR2 is SMNVEV (reference sequence). DNA of the CDR3: TGTGCCAGCAGGAGAAAGGCAGGGGATCCAGAGCAGTACTTC. Translation gives CASRRKAGDPEQYF.

The chain uses TRBV6-5 and TRBJ2-7; the D gene is possibly TRBD1 (6 bases). V lost 0 bases and J 2 bases, leaving 11 bases between the germline ends. Germline CDR1 and CDR2: MNHEY and SVGAGI. The CDR3 extends over 15 amino acids. The CDR3 DNA reads TGTGCCAGCAGTTACTCGGGGGCGAAGACCTACGAGCAGTACTTC. Translating gives CASSYSGAKTYEQYF.

The chain couples TRBV29-1 to TRBJ2-7; TRBD1 or TRBD2 may be the D gene (5 bases each). The germline V and J ends were trimmed by 5 bases and 2 bases, with 13 bases remaining between them. The V gene's germline CDR1 is SQVTM and CDR2 ANQGSEA. This CDR3 contains 13 residues. The CDR3 reads CSVIRDGAYEQYF. The CDR3 region has the DNA TGCAGCGTTATCCGGGACGGTGCCTACGAGCAGTACTTC.

This clone was seen just once. V and J are TRBV11-2 and TRBJ2-1; no clear D gene. V gave up 0 bases and J gave up 8 bases, with 5 bases separating them. The CDR3 sequence is 12 residues long. The germline gives CDR1 SGHAT, CDR2 FQNNGV. The CDR3 DNA is TGTGCCAGCAGCTTAGACAGCGATGAGCAGTTCTTC. Translated: CASSLDSDEQFF.

V usage is TRBV28 and J usage is TRBJ1-2; weak D call: TRBD1 (5 bases). This CDR3 is 14 amino acids long. Germline-derived CDR1 and CDR2 are MDHEN and SYDVKM. Trimming removed 5 bases from V and 10 bases from J, with 20 bases in between. The CDR3 DNA reads as TGTGCCAGCAGTCCGGGGTTGGGGGGTTCGGACTACACCTTC. This sequence encodes CASSPGLGGSDYTF.

The chain's CDR3 is CASSQGLAVDNEQFF. In DNA, the CDR3 is TGCGCCAGCAGCCAGGGACTAGCAGTAGACAATGAGCAGTTCTTC. The chain recombines TRBV5-1 with TRBJ2-1; 9 bases agree with TRBD2. Germline V lookup: CDR1 SGHRS, CDR2 YFSETQ. J lost 5 bases, V lost 4 bases, and 7 bases had no gene match. The CDR3 runs 15 residues.

This clone came up once. In DNA, the CDR3 is TGTGCCAGCAGTGAGAATCCGGACTATGGCTACACCTTC. Translated: CASSENPDYGYTF. This chain joins TRBV2 and TRBJ1-2; D remains ambiguous. CDR3 length equals 13 residues. Trimming shortened V by 3 bases and J by 3 bases, and 8 bases separated the two germline ends. From germline, CDR1 is SNHLY and CDR2 FYNNEI.

The rearrangement uses TRBV7-2 and TRBJ1-1; no definite D call. CDR3 length equals 14 residues. The V end lost 2 bases, the J end lost 5 bases, and 12 bases lay between the germline ends. CDR1 SGHTA and CDR2 FQGNSA come from the germline V gene. The CDR3 region is CASSLKGEWTEAFF. CDR3 DNA: TGTGCCAGCAGCTTAAAGGGCGAGTGGACTGAAGCTTTCTTT.

This CDR3 reads CASSRGTSGSSYEQYF. The CDR3 DNA sequence: TGTGCCAGCAGCCGGGGGACTAGCGGGAGCTCCTACGAGCAGTACTTC. The chain uses TRBV3-1 (or the pseudogene TRBV3-2) and TRBJ2-7, with 14 bases aligning to TRBD2. This CDR3 spans 16 amino acids. The germline CDR1 and CDR2 sequences are LGHDT and YNNKEL (reference sequence). The ends lost 4 bases at V and 0 bases at J; junction bases unmatched: 2.